The TCR beta chain described here comes from a study of T cell responses to AZD1222 COVID-19 vaccine. As for this clone: Its antigen is undetermined.

The germline CDR1 and CDR2 sequences are SGDLS and YYNGEE. CDR3 length: 13 residues. V was pared by 0 bases and J by 7 bases, with 1 base of the junction left unmatched. TCRdb's table, derived via immunoSEQ multiplex PCR, lists solely in-frame clones and lacks some. Of roughly 180,000 clones in the sample, about nine tenths were seen once. Broader study findings: Sampling that yielded the repertoires occurred only after the peak T cell response. Possibly, clonal diversity was underestimated; donors were largely white British and included more females. AZD1222 recipients seropositive at baseline numbered only 5 to 7. Within unmutated variant regions lay the reported targets of nearly half of spike-specific TCRs.

Specimen: peripheral blood, collected on day 0 of AZD1222 vaccination. The source is an adult in good health. The chain couples TRBV9 to TRBJ1-1; 9 bases map to TRBD1. As DNA, the CDR3 is TGTGCCAGCAGCGTAGCGGGACAGGGTGAAGCTTTCTTT. Translation gives CASSVAGQGEAFF.